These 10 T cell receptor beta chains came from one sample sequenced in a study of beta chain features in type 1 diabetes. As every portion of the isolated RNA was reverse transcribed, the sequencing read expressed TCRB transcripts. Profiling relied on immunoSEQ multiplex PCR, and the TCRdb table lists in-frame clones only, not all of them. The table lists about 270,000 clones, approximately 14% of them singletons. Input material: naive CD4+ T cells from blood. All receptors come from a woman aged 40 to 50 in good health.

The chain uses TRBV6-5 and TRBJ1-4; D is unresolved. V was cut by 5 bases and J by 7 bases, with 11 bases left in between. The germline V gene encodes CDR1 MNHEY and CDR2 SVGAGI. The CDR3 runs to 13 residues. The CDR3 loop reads CASSRWAGEKLFF. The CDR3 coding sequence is TGTGCCAGCAGTCGGTGGGCAGGTGAAAAACTGTTTTTT.

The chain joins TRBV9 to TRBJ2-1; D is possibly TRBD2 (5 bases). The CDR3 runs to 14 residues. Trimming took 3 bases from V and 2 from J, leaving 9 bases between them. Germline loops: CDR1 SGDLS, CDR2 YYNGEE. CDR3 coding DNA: TGTGCCAGCAGCGGGGCCGGGACCTACAATGAGCAGTTCTTC. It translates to CASSGAGTYNEQFF. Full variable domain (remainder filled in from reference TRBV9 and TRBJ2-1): DSGVTQTPKHLITATGQRVTLRCSPRSGDLSVYWYQQSLDQGLQFLIQYYNGEERAKGNILERFSAQQFPDLHSELNLSSLELGDSALYFCASSGAGTYNEQFFGPGTRLTVL.

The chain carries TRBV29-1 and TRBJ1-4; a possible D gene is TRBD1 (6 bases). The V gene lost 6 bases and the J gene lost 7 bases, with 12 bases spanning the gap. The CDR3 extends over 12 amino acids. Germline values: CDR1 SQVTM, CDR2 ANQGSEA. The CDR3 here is CSVRRGSEKLFF. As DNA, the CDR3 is TGCAGCGTACGCAGGGGCTCTGAAAAACTGTTTTTT.

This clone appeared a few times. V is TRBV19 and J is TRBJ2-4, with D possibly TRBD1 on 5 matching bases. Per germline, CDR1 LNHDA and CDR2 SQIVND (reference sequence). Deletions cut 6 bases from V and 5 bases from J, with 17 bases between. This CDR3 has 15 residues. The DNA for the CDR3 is TGTGCCAGTAGCCCACAACCGGACATACAAAACATTCAGTACTTC. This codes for CASSPQPDIQNIQYF.

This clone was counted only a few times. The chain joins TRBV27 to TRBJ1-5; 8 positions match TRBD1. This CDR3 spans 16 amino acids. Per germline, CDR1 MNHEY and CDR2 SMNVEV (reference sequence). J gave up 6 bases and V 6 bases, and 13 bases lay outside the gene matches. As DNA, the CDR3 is TGTGCCAGCAGCCTCAGTCGGGGACAGGTGGGTCAGCCCCAGCATTTT. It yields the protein CASSLSRGQVGQPQHF.

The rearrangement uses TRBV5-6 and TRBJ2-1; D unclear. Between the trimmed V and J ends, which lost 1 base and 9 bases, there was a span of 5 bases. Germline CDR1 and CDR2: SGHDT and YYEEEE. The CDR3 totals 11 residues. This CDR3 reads CASSLFSEQFF. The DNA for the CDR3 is TGTGCCAGCAGCTTGTTCTCTGAGCAGTTCTTC.

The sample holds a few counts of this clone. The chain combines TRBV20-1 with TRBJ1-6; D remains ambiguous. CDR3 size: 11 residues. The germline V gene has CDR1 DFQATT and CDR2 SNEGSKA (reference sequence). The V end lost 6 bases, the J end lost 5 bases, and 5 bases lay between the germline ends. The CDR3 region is CSAGDNSPLHF. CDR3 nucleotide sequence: TGCAGTGCCGGGGATAATTCACCCCTCCACTTT.

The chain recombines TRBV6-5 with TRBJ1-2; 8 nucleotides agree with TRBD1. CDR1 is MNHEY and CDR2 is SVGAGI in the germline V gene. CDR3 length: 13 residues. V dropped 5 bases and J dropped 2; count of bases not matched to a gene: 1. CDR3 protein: CASSRTGNYGYTF. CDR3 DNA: TGTGCCAGCAGTCGGACAGGGAACTATGGCTACACCTTC.

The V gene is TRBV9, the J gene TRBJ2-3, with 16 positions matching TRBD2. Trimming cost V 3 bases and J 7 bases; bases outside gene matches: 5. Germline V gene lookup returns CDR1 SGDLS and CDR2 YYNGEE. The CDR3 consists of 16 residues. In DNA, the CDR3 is TGTGCCAGCAGCGCAGGGACTAGCGGGGGGGCAAATACGCAGTATTTT. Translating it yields CASSAGTSGGANTQYF.

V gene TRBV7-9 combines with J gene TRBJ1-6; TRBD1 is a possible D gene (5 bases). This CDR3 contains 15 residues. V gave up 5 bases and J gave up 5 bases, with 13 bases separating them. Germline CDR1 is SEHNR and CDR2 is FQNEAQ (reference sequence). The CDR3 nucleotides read TGTGCCAGCAGCCCTCCCAGGGCCGATAATTCACCCCTCCACTTT. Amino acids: CASSPPRADNSPLHF.